This T cell receptor (beta chain) was obtained from a study of Ad26.COV2.S vaccination and SARS-CoV-2 variants. Treatment: 15 to 20 received Ad26.COV2.S at low or high dose, single or two shots; roughly 5 received placebo; per-sample allocation not given. Samples analyzed were those drawn on day 63 after the first vaccine or placebo injection. V was trimmed by 8 bases and J by 0 bases, leaving 16 bases between them. CDR1 and CDR2 (germline): SNHLY, FYNNEI. The CDR3 length is 15 residues. Profiled with immunoSEQ multiplex PCR; TCRdb holds only in-frame clones, not every one. The profile covers about 400,000 clones, with about four fifths appearing a single time and just under 7.5% taken by the ten largest.

The gene calls are TRBV2 and TRBJ1-1; D is possibly TRBD1 (6 bases). This receptor was obtained from a person aged 18-60 years who received the Ad26.COV2.S COVID-19 vaccine or a placebo. The source was peripheral blood, collected in a trial of Ad26.COV2.S vaccine versus placebo. The CDR3 bases are TGTGCCAGCGGACCGGGACACCTCATGAACACTGAAGCTTTCTTT. It specifies CASGPGHLMNTEAFF.